The 25 T cell receptor beta chains presented below share a single source sample, sequenced in a study of cytomegalovirus exposure and HLA in healthy donors. This PCR relied on a set of 60 Vbeta primers and 13 Jbeta primers. Sequencing used immunoSEQ multiplex PCR; TCRdb keeps in-frame clones, though not all of them. The profile covers tens of thousands of clones, with under 75% appearing a single time and about 2.3% taken by the ten largest. Sequenced input: PBMCs. These TCRs come from a human donor in good health.

The J gene is TRBJ1-2, the V gene TRBV19; D uncertain. The CDR3 totals 15 residues. V shed 2 bases and J shed 4 bases, with 14 bases lying between them. Germline CDR1 LNHDA, CDR2 SQIVND (reference sequence). DNA for the CDR3: TGTGCCAGTAGTATACCTCCCCGGGGAGTCTATGGCTACACCTTC. As protein: CASSIPPRGVYGYTF.

V is TRBV4-3 and J is TRBJ2-1; a possible D gene is TRBD2 (6 bases). CDR1 and CDR2 (germline): LGHNA, YSLEER. CDR3 length equals 15 residues. Trimming took 3 bases from V and 2 from J, leaving 11 bases between them. The CDR3 DNA reads as TGCGCCAGCAGCCACGGCGGGACGGCCTACAATGAGCAGTTCTTC. Its translation: CASSHGGTAYNEQFF.

The chain has TRBV9 and TRBJ1-1; 9 positions match TRBD1. Trimming took 4 bases from V and 1 from J; bases not matched to a gene: 5. Germline V CDR1 and CDR2: SGDLS, YYNGEE. CDR3 length: 15 amino acids. The CDR3 nucleotides are TGTGCCAGCAGCCCGCAGGACAGGGGGAACACTGAAGCTTTCTTT. Amino acids: CASSPQDRGNTEAFF.

This clone turned up a few times. The chain uses TRBV11-3 and TRBJ2-1; 7 nucleotides match TRBD1. V shed 3 bases, J shed 0 bases, and the junction held 2 bases outside the gene matches. Germline assignment: CDR1 SGHNT and CDR2 YENEEA. The CDR3 spans 15 residues. The CDR3 sequence: CASSFDRVSYNEQFF. The CDR3 DNA sequence: TGTGCCAGCAGCTTCGACAGGGTCTCCTACAATGAGCAGTTCTTC.

This chain uses TRBV9 with TRBJ1-5, with D hard to call. V gave up 2 bases and J gave up 5 bases, with 5 bases separating them. Germline assignment: CDR1 SGDLS and CDR2 YYNGEE. CDR3 length equals 12 residues. The CDR3 region is CASSVLDQPQHF. The CDR3 coding sequence is TGTGCCAGCAGCGTCCTAGATCAGCCCCAGCATTTT. The full variable domain, rest sourced from reference TRBV9 and TRBJ1-5, is DSGVTQTPKHLITATGQRVTLRCSPRSGDLSVYWYQQSLDQGLQFLIQYYNGEERAKGNILERFSAQQFPDLHSELNLSSLELGDSALYFCASSVLDQPQHFGDGTRLSIL.

The genes are TRBV7-3 and TRBJ2-1; TRBD2 matches at 7 bases. CDR1 SGHTA and CDR2 FQGTGA come from the germline V gene. The CDR3 consists of 13 residues. Losses at the gene ends were 1 base for V and 9 bases for J; bases not matched to a gene: 3. CDR3 sequence reads: CASSLNSGGEQFF. In nucleotides, the CDR3 is TGTGCCAGCAGCTTAAACTCGGGGGGTGAGCAGTTCTTC.

A few counts support this clone. The chain carries TRBV9 and TRBJ2-6; no clear D gene. The V gene's germline CDR1 is SGDLS and CDR2 YYNGEE. The CDR3 has 19 amino acids. Trimming removed 0 bases at V and 0 bases at J, with 16 bases between. Here the CDR3 DNA reads TGTGCCAGCAGCGTAGTGAATTGGGCAGAGAGCTCTGGGGCCAACGTCCTGACTTTC. It encodes CASSVVNWAESSGANVLTF.

This clone was seen a few times. This chain uses TRBV5-4 with TRBJ1-1; the D gene is possibly TRBD1 (5 bases). Per germline, CDR1 SGHNT and CDR2 YYREEE (reference sequence). V shed 4 bases and J shed 0 bases, with 10 bases lying between them. This CDR3 has 14 amino acids. CDR3 residues: CASSPDTLNTEAFF. In DNA, the CDR3 is TGTGCCAGCAGCCCGGACACCTTGAACACTGAAGCTTTCTTT.

The chain carries TRBV6-5 and TRBJ1-1; D gene ambiguous. Germline V gene data show CDR1 as MNHEY and CDR2 as SVGAGI. Trimming removed 0 bases at V and 8 bases at J, with 10 bases between. CDR3 length equals 13 residues. The CDR3 protein is CASSYSGPREAFF. In nucleotides, the CDR3 is TGTGCCAGCAGTTACTCTGGGCCCCGGGAAGCTTTCTTT.

This clone turned up a few times. V gene TRBV19 combines with J gene TRBJ1-1; 7 bases line up with TRBD1. This CDR3 is built from 15 residues. The germline CDR1 and CDR2 sequences are LNHDA and SQIVND (reference sequence). V lost 2 bases, J lost 6 bases, and 9 bases stayed unmatched. CDR3 protein: CASSIRNRGPPEAFF. In nucleotides, the CDR3 is TGTGCCAGTAGTATAAGAAACAGGGGCCCCCCTGAAGCTTTCTTT. Full variable domain (outside the CDR3, taken from reference TRBV19 and TRBJ1-1): DGGITQSPKYLFRKEGQNVTLSCEQNLNHDAMYWYRQDPGQGLRLIYYSQIVNDFQKGDIAEGYSVSREKKESFPLTVTSAQKNPTAFYLCASSIRNRGPPEAFFGQGTRLTVV.

The V call is TRBV19, the J call TRBJ2-1; 10 bases fit TRBD1. Germline loops: CDR1 LNHDA, CDR2 SQIVND (reference sequence). The CDR3 spans 17 residues. V lost 5 bases, J lost 0 bases, and 7 bases stayed unmatched. CDR3 sequence (DNA): TGTGCCAGTAGTCCACTCTGGACAGGGGGCTCCTACAATGAGCAGTTCTTC. It codes for CASSPLWTGGSYNEQFF.

This chain joins TRBV7-2 and TRBJ1-6, with TRBD1 matching 8 bases. CDR3 length: 16 residues. Germline values: CDR1 SGHTA, CDR2 FQGNSA. V gave up 2 bases and J gave up 4 bases; unmatched junction bases: 4. CDR3 region: CASSLYQGAYNSPLHF. The CDR3 DNA sequence: TGTGCCAGCAGCTTATATCAGGGGGCTTATAATTCACCCCTCCACTTT.

This clone was detected only once. V usage is TRBV19 and J usage is TRBJ1-5; D is perhaps TRBD1 (5 bases). The CDR3 has 15 residues. Germline values: CDR1 LNHDA, CDR2 SQIVND (reference sequence). Trimming took 4 bases from V and 0 from J, leaving 10 bases between them. Here the CDR3 reads CASSSSGLSNQPQHF. In nucleotides, the CDR3 is TGTGCCAGTAGTAGTTCGGGACTTAGCAATCAGCCCCAGCATTTT.

V and J are TRBV2 and TRBJ1-5; 7 positions agree with TRBD1. The CDR3 covers 13 residues. V was clipped by 11 bases and J by 6 bases; unmatched bases: 10. Looked up from germline, CDR1 is SNHLY and CDR2 is FYNNEI. In DNA form, the CDR3 reads TGTGCCGTCCAGCGACAGGGCGGTCAGCCCCAGCATTTT. Amino acids: CAVQRQGGQPQHF.

Only a few counts were recorded for this clone. The V gene is TRBV5-4, the J gene TRBJ2-1; TRBD2 matches 11 bases. Germline CDR1 and CDR2: SGHNT and YYREEE (reference sequence). The length of the CDR3 is 15 residues. Trimming cost V 4 bases and J 6 bases; bases outside gene matches: 6. This CDR3 is CASSPTSGESNEQFF. The CDR3 nucleotides read TGTGCCAGCAGCCCGACTAGCGGGGAGAGCAATGAGCAGTTCTTC.

In DNA form, the CDR3 reads TGTGCCAGCAGCGTAGGCACTAGCGGGGGGACCTACGAGCAGTACTTC. Amino acid sequence: CASSVGTSGGTYEQYF. The gene calls are TRBV9 and TRBJ2-7; 12 nucleotides line up with TRBD2. The CDR3 contains 16 residues. With V trimmed by 0 bases and J by 2 bases, 3 bases remained unmatched. Germline CDR1 and CDR2: SGDLS and YYNGEE.

V usage is TRBV9 and J usage is TRBJ2-3, with 10 nucleotides matching TRBD1. The CDR3 sequence is 14 residues long. The ends lost 4 bases at V and 6 bases at J; junction bases unmatched: 5. From germline, CDR1 is SGDLS and CDR2 YYNGEE. The CDR3 nucleotides are TGTGCCAGCAGCCAGGGACAGGGGTATGATACGCAGTATTTT. It yields the protein CASSQGQGYDTQYF.

The chain uses TRBV11-2 and TRBJ2-3, with a tentative D call TRBD2 (7 bases). There are 17 residues in the CDR3. V shed 2 bases and J shed 3 bases, with 18 bases lying between them. Germline values: CDR1 SGHAT, CDR2 FQNNGV. CDR3 nucleotide sequence: TGTGCCAGCAGCTTACTTCTGGGGGGGCCAGGGACAGATACGCAGTATTTT. It codes for CASSLLLGGPGTDTQYF.

The chain recombines TRBV5-1 with TRBJ1-1; D gene uncertain. Trimming removed 4 bases from V and 5 bases from J, with 18 bases in between. Per germline, CDR1 SGHRS and CDR2 YFSETQ. CDR3 size: 15 residues. In nucleotides, the CDR3 is TGCGCCAGCAGCCCGGAGGGTGCGAGAACGACTGAAGCTTTCTTT. Residues: CASSPEGARTTEAFF. The whole variable domain, filled in from reference TRBV5-1 and TRBJ1-1, reads KAGVTQTPRYLIKTRGQQVTLSCSPISGHRSVSWYQQTPGQGLQFLFEYFSETQRNKGNFPGRFSGRQFSNSRSEMNVSTLELGDSALYLCASSPEGARTTEAFFGQGTRLTVV.

V is TRBV2 and J is TRBJ2-5; D is uncertain. Germline CDR1 SNHLY, CDR2 FYNNEI. The CDR3 consists of 14 residues. V lost 7 bases and J lost 8, with 20 bases in between. This chain's CDR3 is CASNLDEVVPTQYF. The CDR3 DNA follows: TGTGCCAGCAACTTAGACGAGGTGGTCCCTACCCAGTACTTC.

For this clone: Additional DNA sequences in this sample encode the identical CDR3. The chain uses TRBV29-1 and TRBJ2-5; D perhaps matches TRBD2 (6 bases). This CDR3 has 12 amino acids. V was cut by 4 bases and J by 2 bases, with 8 bases left in between. CDR1 is SQVTM and CDR2 is ANQGSEA in the germline V gene. In nucleotides, the CDR3 is TGCAGCGTTGGTGCGGGGCAAGAGACCCAGTACTTC. It specifies CSVGAGQETQYF.

The chain links TRBV11-1 to TRBJ2-7; D perhaps matches TRBD2 (6 bases). The germline V and J ends were trimmed by 3 bases and 4 bases, with 7 bases remaining between them. From germline, CDR1 is SGHAT and CDR2 FQDESV (reference sequence). This CDR3 has 12 amino acids. CDR3 protein: CASSFRGYEQYF. Written as DNA, the CDR3 is TGTGCCAGCAGCTTCCGGGGGTACGAGCAGTACTTC.

This chain uses TRBV4-1 with TRBJ1-2; the match to TRBD1 covers 8 bases. Germline trimming cut 5 bases from V and 2 bases from J; bases unmatched to any gene: 7. The V gene's germline CDR1 is MGHRA and CDR2 YSYEKL. The CDR3 totals 15 residues. In nucleotides, the CDR3 is TGCGCCAGCAGCATCGACAGGGGCGGCAACTATGGCTACACCTTC. Its protein product is CASSIDRGGNYGYTF.

The chain links TRBV10-3 to TRBJ1-1, with D possibly being TRBD1 (6 bases). This CDR3 comprises 12 residues. The V gene lost 10 bases and the J gene lost 2 bases, with 11 bases spanning the gap. Germline lookup yields CDR1 ENHRY and CDR2 SYGVKD. CDR3 sequence (DNA): TGTGCCACGCGAGGGGGTAACACTGAAGCTTTCTTT. Protein: CATRGGNTEAFF.

This chain connects TRBV7-2 to TRBJ1-5; no reliable D call. CDR1 SGHTA and CDR2 FQGNSA come from the germline V gene. The CDR3 extends over 13 amino acids. Trimming left V 8 bases short and J 4 bases short, with 12 bases between. CDR3 in DNA: TGTGCCAGCCGACTCCGGGGTAATCAGCCCCAGCATTTT. Translated: CASRLRGNQPQHF.